This TCR beta chain was sequenced for a study of blood T cell repertoires in COVID-19. This clone turned up a few times. Each participant's cohort was designated according to participant-reported clinical history. All recovered Cohort 3 donors got two negative PCRs, got clearance, or saw symptom resolution. Sequencing used immunoSEQ multiplex PCR; TCRdb keeps in-frame clones, though not all of them. The sample includes 150,000 to 250,000 clones, 75% to 85% of them seen just once. Per the germline V gene, CDR1 is ENHRY and CDR2 is SYGVKD. Trimming removed 4 bases from V and 3 bases from J, with 6 bases in between. This CDR3 has 12 amino acids.

Source material: PBMCs or T cells enriched from blood (not recorded which). The chain recombines TRBV10-3 with TRBJ1-2; D is unclear. The source of this sequence is a man between 35 and 55 years old who had recovered from COVID-19. This CDR3 reads CAISGADYGYTF. The CDR3 nucleotides read TGTGCCATCAGTGGAGCGGACTATGGCTACACCTTC.